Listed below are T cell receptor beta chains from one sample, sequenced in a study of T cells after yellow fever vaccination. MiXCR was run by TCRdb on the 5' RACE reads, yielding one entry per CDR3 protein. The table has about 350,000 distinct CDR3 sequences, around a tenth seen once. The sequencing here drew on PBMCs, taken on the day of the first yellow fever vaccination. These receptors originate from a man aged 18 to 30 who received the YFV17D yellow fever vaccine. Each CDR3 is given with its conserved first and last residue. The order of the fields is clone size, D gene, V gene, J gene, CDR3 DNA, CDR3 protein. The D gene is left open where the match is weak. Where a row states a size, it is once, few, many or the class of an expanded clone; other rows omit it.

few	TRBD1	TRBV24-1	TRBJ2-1	TGTGCCACCATAGGGACAGGGTCTCGGAATGAGCAGTTCTTC	CATIGTGSRNEQFF
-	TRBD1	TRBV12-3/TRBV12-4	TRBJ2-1	TGTGCCAGCAGTCCCGGACAGGGGCTAATGGGGACCTACAATGAGCAGTTCTTC	CASSPGQGLMGTYNEQFF
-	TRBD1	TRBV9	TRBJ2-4	TGTGCCAGCAGCGAGGGGGCCCCTAGGGCGGACATTCAGTACTTC	CASSEGAPRADIQYF
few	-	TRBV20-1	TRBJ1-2	TGCAGTGCTAGTAGGGCGCTGGACTATGGCTACACCTTC	CSASRALDYGYTF
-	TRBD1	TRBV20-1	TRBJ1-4	TGCAGTGCTGCGACGGGACAGGATGAAAAACTGTTTTTT	CSAATGQDEKLFF
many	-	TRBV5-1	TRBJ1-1	TGCGCCAGCCGAATCCGGGGGGCTGGAAACACTGAAGCTTTCTTT	CASRIRGAGNTEAFF
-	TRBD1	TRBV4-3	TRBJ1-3	TGCGCCAGCAGCCAGGGGACAGGCTCTGGAAACACCATATATTTT	CASSQGTGSGNTIYF
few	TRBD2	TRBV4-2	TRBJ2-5	TGTGCCAGCAGCCAAGATTGGGGGCCGGGACTAGCGCATCAAGAGACCCAGTACTTC	CASSQDWGPGLAHQETQYF
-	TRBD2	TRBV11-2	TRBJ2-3	TGTGCCAGCAGCCAGGGACTAGCGGGGGGGCCCGACTCAGATACGCAGTATTTT	CASSQGLAGGPDSDTQYF
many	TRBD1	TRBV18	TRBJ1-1	TGTGCCAGCTCACTTGGGACAGCCCTCACTGAAGCTTTCTTT	CASSLGTALTEAFF
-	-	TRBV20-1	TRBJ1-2	TGCAGTGCTAGTACGACCTACAGGGACGGCTACACCTTC	CSASTTYRDGYTF
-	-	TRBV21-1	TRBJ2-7	TGTGCCAGCAGCAAAGTAAACAGGATCTACGAGCAGTACTTC	CASSKVNRIYEQYF
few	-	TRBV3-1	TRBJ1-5	TGTGCCAGCAGCCAAGGAGTTCAGTCGGGAAAGCCCCAGCATTTT	CASSQGVQSGKPQHF
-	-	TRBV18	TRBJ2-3	TGTGCCAGCTCACCGGCACAGGTGAGCACAGATACGCAGTATTTT	CASSPAQVSTDTQYF
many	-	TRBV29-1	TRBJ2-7	TGCAGCGTTGAAACTAGGGATTACGAGCAGTACTTC	CSVETRDYEQYF
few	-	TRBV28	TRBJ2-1	TGTGCCAGCAGTTCCATCCGCGCCCTCAACCCCAATGAGCAGTTCTTC	CASSSIRALNPNEQFF
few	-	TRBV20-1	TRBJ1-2	TGCAGTGCTTCGGGACGGAATAACTATGGCTACACCTTC	CSASGRNNYGYTF
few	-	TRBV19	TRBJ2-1	TGTGCCAGTAGTATAGCACAGGGAAGGGGTGAGCAGTTCTTC	CASSIAQGRGEQFF
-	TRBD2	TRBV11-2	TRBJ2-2	TGTGCCAGCAGTCAACGGGGGGGCACCGGGGAGCTGTTTTTT	CASSQRGGTGELFF
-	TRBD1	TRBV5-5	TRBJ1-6	TGTGCCAGCAGCTCCAGGGGGGGGAATTCACCCCTCCACTTT	CASSSRGGNSPLHF
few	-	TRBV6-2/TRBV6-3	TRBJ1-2	TGTGCCAGCAGTTTATCCGCTTCCCGGGGCTACACCTTC	CASSLSASRGYTF
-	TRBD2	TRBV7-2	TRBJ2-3	TGTGCCAGCAGCTCGTTTCGTGGCGGGGGTTCAGATACGCAGTATTTT	CASSSFRGGGSDTQYF
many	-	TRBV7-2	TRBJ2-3	TGTGCCAGCAGCTACCTAGGCACAGATACGCAGTATTTT	CASSYLGTDTQYF
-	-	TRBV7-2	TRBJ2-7	TGTGCCAGCAGCTTCCTAGGACAGCCCTACGAGCAGTACTTC	CASSFLGQPYEQYF
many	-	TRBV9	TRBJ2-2	TGTGCCAGCAGCGTAGTACCCACCGGGGAGCTGTTTTTT	CASSVVPTGELFF